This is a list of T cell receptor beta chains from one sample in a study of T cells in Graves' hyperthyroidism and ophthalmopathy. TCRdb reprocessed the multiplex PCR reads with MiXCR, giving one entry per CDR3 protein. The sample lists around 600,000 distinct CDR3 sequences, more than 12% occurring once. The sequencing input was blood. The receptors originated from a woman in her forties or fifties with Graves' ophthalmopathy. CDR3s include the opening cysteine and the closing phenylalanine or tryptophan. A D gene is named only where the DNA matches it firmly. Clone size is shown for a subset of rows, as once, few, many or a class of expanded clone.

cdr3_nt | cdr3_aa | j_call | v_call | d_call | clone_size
TGTGCCAGCAGCCCCTACTCCCGAGGCGGTGCTAGCACAGATACGCAGTATTTT | CASSPYSRGGASTDTQYF | TRBJ2-3 | TRBV27 | NA | many
TGTGCCAGCAGTGAACAAGGGCAGGGCTACGAGCAGTACTTC | CASSEQGQGYEQYF | TRBJ2-7 | TRBV2 | NA | many
TGTGCCATCATGAGATCTTTTAATGAAAAACTGTTTTTT | CAIMRSFNEKLFF | TRBJ1-4 | TRBV10-3 | NA | few
TGTGCCAGCAGTTTAGGAGGGGTTCAGCCCCAGCATTTC | CASSLGGVQPQHF | TRBJ1-5 | TRBV27 | NA | NA
TGTGCCAGCAGTTTATCCCGGATTTTGACCGGGGAGCTGTTTTTT | CASSLSRILTGELFF | TRBJ2-2 | TRBV12-3/TRBV12-4 | NA | NA
TGTGCCAGCACTAGCACCGAGCAGTTCTTC | CASTSTEQFF | TRBJ2-1 | TRBV2 | NA | many
TGCAGTGCTATAGACAGGGGGATAGAGACCCAGTACTTC | CSAIDRGIETQYF | TRBJ2-5 | TRBV20-1 | TRBD1 | NA
TGTGCCAGCAGTTACTCTGCCCGGAGACCCACTGAAGCTTTCTTT | CASSYSARRPTEAFF | TRBJ1-1 | TRBV6-5 | NA | many
TGTGCCACCAGTGATTTTACAGGGAGAGGGGCCAACGTCCTGACTTTC | CATSDFTGRGANVLTF | TRBJ2-6 | TRBV24-1 | NA | many
TGCGCCAGCAGTTCCACAGGGGGCCGACCCAATGAGCAGTTCTTC | CASSSTGGRPNEQFF | TRBJ2-1 | TRBV5-1 | TRBD1 | NA
TGTGCCACCAGCAGAGTAGCCCTCGGACAGGGCTACGAGCAGTACTTC | CATSRVALGQGYEQYF | TRBJ2-7 | TRBV15 | TRBD1 | NA
TGTGCCAGCAACCGGGACAGGGGCTACGAGCAGTACTTC | CASNRDRGYEQYF | TRBJ2-7 | TRBV2 | TRBD1 | few
TGTGCCAGCAGTTGGTCGCGTCCGCCCTCCTACAATGAGCAGTTCTTC | CASSWSRPPSYNEQFF | TRBJ2-1 | TRBV27 | NA | NA
TGTGCCAGCAGCTACCCTGGCCGGGACAGGGTTAACGAGCAGTACTTC | CASSYPGRDRVNEQYF | TRBJ2-7 | TRBV7-9 | TRBD1 | NA
TGTGCCAGCAGCGTTCTAGCGGGAAGCTCCTACAATGAGCAGTTCTTC | CASSVLAGSSYNEQFF | TRBJ2-1 | TRBV9 | TRBD2 | few
TGTGCCAGCAGAAAGACGGGACAGGGCTACAATGAGCAGTTCTTC | CASRKTGQGYNEQFF | TRBJ2-1 | TRBV6-1 | TRBD1 | many
TGTGCCAGCACCCTGGACAGGGGGCTTCAGCCCCAGCATTTT | CASTLDRGLQPQHF | TRBJ1-5 | TRBV7-8 | TRBD1 | many
TGTGCCAGCAGCCCCCAGGGGTTTTTCTACAATGAGCAGTTCTTC | CASSPQGFFYNEQFF | TRBJ2-1 | TRBV14 | NA | NA
TGTGCCAGCAGCCCCGGACAGGGGCGGGATGAGCAGTTCTTC | CASSPGQGRDEQFF | TRBJ2-1 | TRBV7-2 | TRBD1 | many
TGTGCCATCAGTGACGGTCAGGGCAATGAGCAGTTCTTC | CAISDGQGNEQFF | TRBJ2-1 | TRBV10-3 | NA | NA
TGTGCCAGCAGCTCGTCTGGGTTTACTAATGAAAAACTGTTTTTT | CASSSSGFTNEKLFF | TRBJ1-4 | TRBV28 | NA | NA
TGTGCCAGCAGACAGGGCGGCTATGGCTACACCTTC | CASRQGGYGYTF | TRBJ1-2 | TRBV27 | NA | many
TGTGCCAGCAGCTTCGGGGGTCCGGGGGAGACCCAGTACTTC | CASSFGGPGETQYF | TRBJ2-5 | TRBV7-3 | NA | many
TGCAGTGCTAGATCCAGCGGGAGATACACCGGGGAGCTGTTTTTT | CSARSSGRYTGELFF | TRBJ2-2 | TRBV20-1 | TRBD2 | few
TGTGCCAGCAGGATAGCAGCCCGAGAGACCCAGTACTTC | CASRIAARETQYF | TRBJ2-5 | TRBV27 | NA | many
TGTGCCAGCACCACGTTAGACTATGGCTACACCTTC | CASTTLDYGYTF | TRBJ1-2 | TRBV28 | NA | many
TGTGCCAGCAGGACCGGGACAGGGAGGTCCGGGGAGCTGTTTTTT | CASRTGTGRSGELFF | TRBJ2-2 | TRBV28 | TRBD1 | many
TGTGCCAGCAGCTTGCCGCCCTCTTACAATGAGCAGTTCTTC | CASSLPPSYNEQFF | TRBJ2-1 | TRBV5-8 | NA | many
TGCGCCAGCAGCCAAGATAGTCTGTACAATCAGCCCCAGCATTTT | CASSQDSLYNQPQHF | TRBJ1-5 | TRBV4-1 | NA | few
TGTGCTAGCAGCCAAGACTGGACTAGCGGGAGAGAGACCCAGTACTTC | CASSQDWTSGRETQYF | TRBJ2-5 | TRBV7-7 | TRBD2 | NA
TGCGCCAGCAGCCAAGCGGTTGGCGGCAACTATGGCTACACCTTC | CASSQAVGGNYGYTF | TRBJ1-2 | TRBV4-3 | NA | few
TGCGCCAGCAGCGAAGGACTAGCGGGATCGAAGACCCAGTACTTC | CASSEGLAGSKTQYF | TRBJ2-5 | TRBV5-1 | TRBD2 | NA
TGTGCCAGCAGTTCCTACGCGGGAGGGGGCACAGATACGCAGTATTTT | CASSSYAGGGTDTQYF | TRBJ2-3 | TRBV28 | TRBD2 | many
TGTGCCAGCAGTTTAGGCCCGGGCAGGAGTCGTGAGCAGTTCTTC | CASSLGPGRSREQFF | TRBJ2-1 | TRBV12-3/TRBV12-4 | NA | many
TGTGCCAGTGGTAAAGGACGGACTAATGAAAAACTGTTTTTT | CASGKGRTNEKLFF | TRBJ1-4 | TRBV19 | NA | NA
TGTGCCAGCAGCCAAGGAAGTTTCTATGGCTACACCTTC | CASSQGSFYGYTF | TRBJ1-2 | TRBV14 | NA | NA
TGTGCCTGGAGCGGGGGGGAACCGGGAAGGTACGAGCAGTACTTC | CAWSGGEPGRYEQYF | TRBJ2-7 | TRBV30 | TRBD2 | NA
TGTGCCAGCAGTCTAAGCGGGAGGGGGAACACCGGGGAGCTGTTTTTT | CASSLSGRGNTGELFF | TRBJ2-2 | TRBV7-2 | TRBD2 | few
TGTGCCAGCAGTTTAGAGGGGTCCCAGTACGAGCAGTACTTC | CASSLEGSQYEQYF | TRBJ2-7 | TRBV28 | NA | many
TGTGCCTGCAGCTTCGGCGGTTCCTACAATGAGCAGTTCTTC | CACSFGGSYNEQFF | TRBJ2-1 | TRBV5-4 | NA | once
TGTGCCAGCAGCCCCAAGGGGACAGGGGGCCGATTGAACACCGGGGAGCTGTTTTTT | CASSPKGTGGRLNTGELFF | TRBJ2-2 | TRBV7-3 | TRBD1 | many
TGTGCCAGCAGTTTAAGTACCGGGACTGGCTCCTACGAGCAGTACTTC | CASSLSTGTGSYEQYF | TRBJ2-7 | TRBV27 | NA | many
TGTGCCAGCAGCGCTCAGGGACTTAAAGAGGGAGATACGCAGTATTTT | CASSAQGLKEGDTQYF | TRBJ2-3 | TRBV12-3/TRBV12-4 | NA | many
TGTGCCAGCAGTTTCCGGACTAGCGGGAGTAAGGTCAAAAACATTCAGTACTTC | CASSFRTSGSKVKNIQYF | TRBJ2-4 | TRBV27 | TRBD2 | many
TGTGCCAGCACTTACGGTCCAGGGACTAGCGGAAGGGGAAATGAGCAGTTCTTC | CASTYGPGTSGRGNEQFF | TRBJ2-1 | TRBV6-2/TRBV6-3 | TRBD2 | NA
TGTGCCATCAGTGAGGTATCGGGACCTTACAATGAGCAGTTCTTC | CAISEVSGPYNEQFF | TRBJ2-1 | TRBV10-3 | NA | NA
TGTGCCAGCAGCTTATTACTAGCGGGAGAGACCCAGTACTTC | CASSLLLAGETQYF | TRBJ2-5 | TRBV7-3 | TRBD2 | NA
TGTGCCAGCTCACCACCATCCCTACCCTCCACCGGGGAGCTGTTTTTT | CASSPPSLPSTGELFF | TRBJ2-2 | TRBV18 | NA | NA
TGTGCCAGCAGCCGCCCGGCGCTAGCGGTCTACAATGAGCAGTTCTTC | CASSRPALAVYNEQFF | TRBJ2-1 | TRBV11-2 | TRBD2 | many
TGTGCCAGCAGGACCTCAGGAGTTGAGATTCAGTACTTC | CASRTSGVEIQYF | TRBJ2-5 | TRBV12-3/TRBV12-4 | NA | NA
TGTGCCAGCAGTTCCCCTAGCGGGGAAGGAGAGACCCAGTACTTC | CASSSPSGEGETQYF | TRBJ2-5 | TRBV28 | TRBD2 | NA
TGTGCCAGCAGTGACCGGGACAGGGTTTCAGGGGAAAAACTGTTTTTT | CASSDRDRVSGEKLFF | TRBJ1-4 | TRBV6-1 | TRBD1 | many
TGTGCCATCAGTGAGGGGGGGTCCGAGCAGTACTTC | CAISEGGSEQYF | TRBJ2-7 | TRBV10-3 | NA | NA
TGCAGTGCTAGAGATCGAGGTGTTTCCTACGAGCAGTACTTC | CSARDRGVSYEQYF | TRBJ2-7 | TRBV20-1 | NA | many
TGTGCCAGTAGTCATTCGGGACCCATCCCCCCCAATGAGCAGTTCTTC | CASSHSGPIPPNEQFF | TRBJ2-1 | TRBV19 | NA | NA
TGTGCCAGCAGTAAGGACAGGGGAGGGGGGTATAGCAATCAGCCCCAGCATTTT | CASSKDRGGGYSNQPQHF | TRBJ1-5 | TRBV27 | TRBD1 | few